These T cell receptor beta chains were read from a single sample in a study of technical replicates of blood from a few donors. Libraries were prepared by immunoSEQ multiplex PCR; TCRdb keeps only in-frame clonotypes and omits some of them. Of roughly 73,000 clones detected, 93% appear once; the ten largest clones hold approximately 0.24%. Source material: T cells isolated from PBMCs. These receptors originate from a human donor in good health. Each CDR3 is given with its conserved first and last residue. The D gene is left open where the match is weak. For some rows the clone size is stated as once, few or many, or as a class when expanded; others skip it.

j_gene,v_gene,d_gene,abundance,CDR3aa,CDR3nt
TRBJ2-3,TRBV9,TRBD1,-,CASSLGQGTTDTQYF,TGTGCCAGCAGCTTGGGACAGGGGACCACAGATACGCAGTATTTT
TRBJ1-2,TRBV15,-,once,CATSSLYKSNYGYTF,TGTGCCACCAGCTCCCTCTATAAGTCGAACTATGGCTACACCTTC
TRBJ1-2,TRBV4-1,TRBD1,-,CASSQKPGQLFYGYTF,TGCGCCAGCAGCCAAAAACCGGGACAGTTATTCTATGGCTACACCTTC
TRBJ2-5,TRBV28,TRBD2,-,CASRGGVLSETQYF,TGTGCCAGCAGGGGGGGGGTCCTTTCGGAGACCCAGTACTTC
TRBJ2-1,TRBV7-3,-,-,CASSLQTGKDEQFF,TGTGCCAGCAGCTTACAGACAGGAAAGGATGAGCAGTTCTTC
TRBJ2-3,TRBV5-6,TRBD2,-,CASSFPSGGYITDTQYF,TGTGCCAGCAGCTTCCCTAGCGGGGGATATATCACAGATACGCAGTATTTT
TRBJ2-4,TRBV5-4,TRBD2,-,CASSSGLAGPLAKNIQYF,TGTGCCAGCAGCTCGGGACTAGCGGGACCACTAGCCAAAAACATTCAGTACTTC
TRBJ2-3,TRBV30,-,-,CAWSAGAGSTDTQYF,TGTGCCTGGAGTGCTGGGGCGGGGAGCACAGATACGCAGTATTTT
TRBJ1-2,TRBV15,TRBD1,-,CATSRDVGTANYGYTF,TGTGCCACCAGCAGAGACGTAGGGACAGCAAACTATGGCTACACCTTC
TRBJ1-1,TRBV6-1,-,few,CAAGESDTEAFF,TGTGCCGCGGGGGAGTCGGACACTGAAGCTTTCTTT
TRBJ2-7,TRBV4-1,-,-,CASSPKQGYEQYF,TGCGCCAGCAGCCCTAAACAGGGTTACGAGCAGTACTTC
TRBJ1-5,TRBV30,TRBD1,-,CAWSQGTGSNQPQHF,TGTGCCTGGAGCCAGGGGACAGGTAGCAATCAGCCCCAGCATTTT
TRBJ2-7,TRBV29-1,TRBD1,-,CSVEGIDRDSLSYEQYF,TGCAGCGTTGAAGGGATTGACCGGGACAGCCTCTCCTACGAGCAGTACTTC
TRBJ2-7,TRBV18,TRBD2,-,CASSPAAGASYEQYF,TGTGCCAGCTCACCAGCGGCGGGAGCCTCCTACGAGCAGTACTTC
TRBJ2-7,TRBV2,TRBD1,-,CASSEGTGLREQYF,TGTGCCAGCAGCGAAGGGACAGGCCTTCGCGAGCAGTACTTC
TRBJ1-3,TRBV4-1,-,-,CASSQVGRTVGGNTIYF,TGCGCCAGCAGCCAAGTCGGGCGGACAGTGGGCGGAAACACCATATATTTT
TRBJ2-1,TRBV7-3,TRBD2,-,CASSPHPQRGPYYNEQFF,TGTGCCAGCAGCCCACACCCCCAGCGGGGGCCCTACTACAATGAGCAGTTCTTC
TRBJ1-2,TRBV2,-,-,CASSEDGYYGYTF,TGTGCCAGCAGTGAAGACGGTTACTATGGCTACACCTTC
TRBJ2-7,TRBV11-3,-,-,CASSSKTGTYEQYF,TGTGCCAGCAGCTCAAAAACCGGGACTTACGAGCAGTACTTC
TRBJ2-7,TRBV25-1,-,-,CASTQGAYEQYF,TGTGCCAGCACCCAGGGTGCCTACGAGCAGTACTTC
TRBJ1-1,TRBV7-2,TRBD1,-,CASSSRGTAEAFF,TGTGCCAGCAGCTCCCGGGGGACAGCAGAAGCTTTCTTT
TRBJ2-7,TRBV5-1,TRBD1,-,CASSVRTGDYEQYF,TGCGCCAGCAGCGTACGGACAGGGGACTACGAGCAGTACTTC
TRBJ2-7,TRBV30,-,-,CAWSLTRGYEQYF,TGTGCCTGGAGTCTTACCCGGGGCTACGAGCAGTACTTC
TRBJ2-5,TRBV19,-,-,CASSIFGEQETQYF,TGTGCCAGTAGTATCTTCGGGGAACAAGAGACCCAGTACTTC
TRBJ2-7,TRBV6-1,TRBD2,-,CASSRTSGYYEQYF,TGTGCCAGCAGCAGGACTAGCGGATACTACGAGCAGTACTTC
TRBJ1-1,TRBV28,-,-,CASSLDPGSAVNTEAFF,TGTGCCAGCAGTTTAGATCCTGGCAGCGCGGTGAACACTGAAGCTTTCTTT
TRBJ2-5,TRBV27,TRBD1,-,CASKGGGGTQYF,TGTGCCAGCAAAGGGGGCGGTGGGACCCAGTACTTC
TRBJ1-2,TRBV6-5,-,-,CASSNSQGHGYTF,TGTGCCAGCAGCAACAGTCAGGGTCATGGCTACACCTTC
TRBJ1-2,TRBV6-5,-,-,CASSPGGGYTF,TGTGCCAGCAGTCCCGGGGGTGGCTACACCTTC
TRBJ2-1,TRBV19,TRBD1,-,CASSSPGQTYNEQFF,TGTGCCAGTAGTTCACCGGGACAGACATACAATGAGCAGTTCTTC
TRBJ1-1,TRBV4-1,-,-,CASSQTRTEDTEAFF,TGCGCCAGCAGCCAAACTAGGACAGAAGACACTGAAGCTTTCTTT
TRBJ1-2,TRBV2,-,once,CASSLTGLGDNGYTF,TGTGCCAGCAGTTTAACAGGGCTAGGGGATAATGGCTACACCTTC
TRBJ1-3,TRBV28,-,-,CASSLTDGHSGNTIYF,TGTGCCAGCAGTCTTACAGACGGTCACTCTGGAAACACCATATATTTT
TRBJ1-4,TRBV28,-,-,CASSLGALNEKLFF,TGTGCCAGCAGTTTGGGGGCCCTTAATGAAAAACTGTTTTTT
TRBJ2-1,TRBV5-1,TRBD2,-,CASSENPGTSGRALYNEQFF,TGCGCCAGCAGCGAAAACCCCGGGACTAGCGGGAGGGCTCTCTACAATGAGCAGTTCTTC
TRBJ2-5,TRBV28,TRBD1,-,CASRSGGPETQYF,TGTGCCAGCAGATCAGGGGGACCGGAGACCCAGTACTTC
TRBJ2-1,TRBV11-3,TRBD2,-,CASSRGLAGAWNEQFF,TGTGCCAGCAGCCGGGGACTAGCGGGGGCCTGGAATGAGCAGTTCTTC
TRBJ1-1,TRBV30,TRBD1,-,CAWARTGMNTEAFF,TGTGCCTGGGCCAGGACAGGCATGAACACTGAAGCTTTCTTT
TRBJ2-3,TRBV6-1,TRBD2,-,CASSRTSELGDTQYF,TGTGCCAGCAGTAGAACTAGCGAACTTGGAGATACGCAGTATTTT
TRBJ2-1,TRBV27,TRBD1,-,CASSPQGTGLYEQFF,TGTGCCAGCAGTCCCCAGGGGACAGGTCTTTATGAGCAGTTCTTC